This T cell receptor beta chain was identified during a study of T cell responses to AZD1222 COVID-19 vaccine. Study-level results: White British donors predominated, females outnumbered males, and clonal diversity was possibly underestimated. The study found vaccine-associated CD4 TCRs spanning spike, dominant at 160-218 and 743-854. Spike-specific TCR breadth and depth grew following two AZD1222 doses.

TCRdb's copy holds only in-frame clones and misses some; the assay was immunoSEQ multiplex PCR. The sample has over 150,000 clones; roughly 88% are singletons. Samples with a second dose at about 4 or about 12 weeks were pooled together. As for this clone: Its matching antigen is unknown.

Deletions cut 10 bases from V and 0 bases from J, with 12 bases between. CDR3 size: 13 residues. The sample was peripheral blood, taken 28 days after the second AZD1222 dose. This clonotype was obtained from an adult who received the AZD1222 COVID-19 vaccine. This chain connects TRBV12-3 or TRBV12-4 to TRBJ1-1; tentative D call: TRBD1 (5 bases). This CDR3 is CATRQGVNTEAFF. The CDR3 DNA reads TGTGCCACCCGACAAGGGGTGAACACTGAAGCTTTCTTT.